These T cell receptor beta chains were read from a single sample in a study of CD8 T cells in ankylosing spondylitis. TCRdb re-analysed the 5' RACE reads in MiXCR, keeping a single row per CDR3 protein. This sample has a few hundred thousand distinct CDR3 sequences; about 12% occur once, and the top ten carry 6.5% to 7%. The source material was blood, either unsorted or a sorted T cell fraction (not recorded which). The receptors were sampled from a male donor with ankylosing spondylitis. CDR3s leave out the opening cysteine and the closing phenylalanine or tryptophan. D genes are given only for firm matches.

v_gene | d_gene | CDR3aa
TRBV6-2/TRBV6-3 | - | ASGEPLLVQPQH
TRBV4-2 | - | ASSQDGNSGANVLT
TRBV20-1 | - | SATPRRNTGELF
TRBV2 | - | ASSERVGTQY
TRBV20-1 | - | SARDPGSANTGELF
TRBV15 | - | ATSRDRLGGTDTQY
TRBV29-1 | TRBD1 | SVERGQTLRTDTQY
TRBV21-1 | - | ASSKVSVTRRQGRIEAF
TRBV19 | TRBD2 | ASSLAAGGGLDTQY
TRBV15 | TRBD1 | ATSSWTGRLVIGGELF